This TCR beta chain came from a study of CXCR3-negative and CXCR3-positive naive CD8 T cells. Study-level findings and limits: More hydrophobic TRB CDR3s occurred in CXCR3-positive than in CXCR3-negative naive cells. TRBV-TRBJ usage was alike in naive CXCR3-negative and CXCR3-positive cells but differed in memory cells.

In regard to this clonotype: Its antigen is unknown.

CDR3 length: 14 amino acids. CDR1 SGHTA and CDR2 FQGNSA come from the germline V gene. The libraries of TRB cDNA were prepared using 5' RACE with UMI labels. Each CDR3 protein gets one entry in TCRdb, which reprocessed the 5' RACE reads and gives no DNA. Recorded here are roughly 65,000 distinct CDR3 sequences; the top ten clones represent approximately 0.71%. The chain has TRBV7-2 and TRBJ2-5; TCRdb reports TRBD1, a call that lacks DNA to check it against. This TCR was sampled from a human donor in good health. Some clones in this sample may be carry-over from other donors' samples. Sequencing was carried out using naive CXCR3+ CD8+ T cells from blood. Subset in this sample: CD45RO-CCR7+CD27+CD95- naive CD8+ T cells expressing CXCR3 (TNR3+). The CDR3 loop reads CASSLEGLEETQYF.